This T cell receptor beta chain is from a study of T-cell reconstitution after alpha-beta-depleted transplantation in children (dated by TCRdb to about 2016). Background for the entire study: Using TCR repertoire profiling, the study followed T-cell immune reconstitution in a quantitative way in children after TCRalphabeta/CD19-depleted allogeneic hematopoietic cell transplantation. Beyond this particular receptor, the publication reports: Over subsequent months, a decline in hyperexpanded clone frequencies was noted, and after one year, T-cell counts and TCRbeta diversity were mostly ascribed to newly produced T cells. In some patients, the high TCRbeta diversity seen at day 60 was put down to recipient T cells and intrathymic progenitors that had survived conditioning. The apparently early recovery of alphabetaT-cell counts about two months after transplant reportedly depended on only several hundred rapidly expanded clones that came from non-depleted graft cells.

The library was generated by PCR. The sequencer was an Illumina HiSeq 2500. To normalize quantification of the TCRbeta repertoire, the TCR libraries were built with molecular barcoding that relied on unique molecular identifiers. TCRdb handled the public reads itself, with Q25 trimming in fastp and clone calling in MiXCR, and kept productive beta chains. Identical CDR3 proteins give one entry, which carries the most common genes and DNA. This sample holds 550,000 to 600,000 distinct CDR3 sequences; roughly 23% were observed only once. The ten most abundant clones make up 13% to 15% of the sample. V loses 6 bases of germline sequence and J loses 1 base, and the interval between the two ends is 18 bases. Reading the germline V gene gives CDR1 MNHNS and CDR2 SASEGT. The CDR3, cysteine through phenylalanine, is 16 amino acids long. The entry retains the CDR3 DNA only, 48 bases that are in frame from base 1.

Turning to this clonotype: Its antigen remains undetermined. The input lacks base qualities; no much larger clone sits a single base away.

The sample's treatment or condition label, decoded: allogeneic hematopoietic cell transplantation with graft depleted of TCRalphabeta T cells and CD19 B cells. The children who served as transplant recipients had been given grafts of TCRalphabeta/CD19-depleted allogeneic hematopoietic cells. The receptor chain draws on TRBV6-1 and TRBJ1-1; the D segment cannot be called with confidence. This clonotype was sampled from a boy in the first two years of life who had a stem cell transplant for acute myeloid leukemia, so the T cells may come from the graft donor. The sequencing used PBMCs, mostly from graft donor cells, collected 360 days after TCRalphabeta/CD19-depleted stem cell transplant. The sequence in DNA is TGTGCCAGCAGAAAACTATACACCCAGGAGAACACTGAAGCTTTCTTT. It codes for CASRKLYTQENTEAFF.